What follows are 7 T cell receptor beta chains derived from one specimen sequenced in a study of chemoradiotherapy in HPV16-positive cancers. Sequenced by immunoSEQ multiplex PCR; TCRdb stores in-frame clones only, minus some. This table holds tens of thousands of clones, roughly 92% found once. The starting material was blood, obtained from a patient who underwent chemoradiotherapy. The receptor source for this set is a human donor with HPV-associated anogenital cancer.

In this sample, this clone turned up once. Here the CDR3 reads CASSLVHGRRGFYEQYF. In DNA form, the CDR3 reads TGTGCCAGCAGCTTAGTCCACGGTCGGCGGGGATTCTACGAGCAGTACTTC. The chain combines TRBV11-2 with TRBJ2-7; a weak D match, TRBD2 (6 bases). Trimming cost V 1 base and J 3 bases, with 19 bases left between them. This CDR3 spans 17 amino acids. Per the germline V gene, CDR1 is SGHAT and CDR2 is FQNNGV.

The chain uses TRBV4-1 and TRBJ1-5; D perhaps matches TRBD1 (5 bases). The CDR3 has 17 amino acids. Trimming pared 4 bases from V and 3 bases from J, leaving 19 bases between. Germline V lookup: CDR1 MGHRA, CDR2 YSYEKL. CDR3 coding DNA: TGCGCCAGCAGCCCCTATGTCGGAGGGGTTATCAATCAGCCCCAGCATTTT. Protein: CASSPYVGGVINQPQHF.

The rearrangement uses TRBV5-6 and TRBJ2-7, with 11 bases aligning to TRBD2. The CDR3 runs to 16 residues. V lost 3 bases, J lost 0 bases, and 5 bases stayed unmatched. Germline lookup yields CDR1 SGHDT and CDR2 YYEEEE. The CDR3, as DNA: TGTGCCAGCAGCTGGGGACTAGCGGAAAGCTCCTACGAGCAGTACTTC. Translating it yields CASSWGLAESSYEQYF.

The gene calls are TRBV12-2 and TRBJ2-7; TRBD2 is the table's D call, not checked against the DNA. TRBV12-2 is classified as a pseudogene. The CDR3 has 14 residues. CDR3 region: CASRGAGRSYEQYF. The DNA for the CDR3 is TGTGCAAGTCGAGGAGCAGGGAGGTCCTACGAGCAGTACTTC.

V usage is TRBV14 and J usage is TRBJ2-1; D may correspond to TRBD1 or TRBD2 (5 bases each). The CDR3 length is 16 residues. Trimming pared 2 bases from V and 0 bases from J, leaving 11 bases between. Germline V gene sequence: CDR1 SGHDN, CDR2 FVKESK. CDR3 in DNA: TGTGCCAGCAGCCAACTTTGGGGGAGCTCCTACAATGAGCAGTTCTTC. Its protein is CASSQLWGSSYNEQFF.

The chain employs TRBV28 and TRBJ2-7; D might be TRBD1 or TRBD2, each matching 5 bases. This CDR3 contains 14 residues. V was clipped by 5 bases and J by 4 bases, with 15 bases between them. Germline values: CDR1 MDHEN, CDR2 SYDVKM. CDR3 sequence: CASSPGTVEYEQYF. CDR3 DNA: TGTGCCAGCAGTCCCGGGACCGTGGAATACGAGCAGTACTTC.

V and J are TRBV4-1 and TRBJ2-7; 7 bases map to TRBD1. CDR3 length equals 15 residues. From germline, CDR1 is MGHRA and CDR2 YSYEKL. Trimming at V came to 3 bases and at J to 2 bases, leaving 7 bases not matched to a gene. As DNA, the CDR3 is TGCGCCAGCAGCCACACCCGGGACAGCCCCTACGAGCAGTACTTC. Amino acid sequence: CASSHTRDSPYEQYF.